This T cell receptor (beta chain) came from a study of T cell responses to AZD1222 COVID-19 vaccine. CDR3 size: 16 residues. J was trimmed by 8 bases and V by 0 bases; bases with no gene match: 7. Germline V lookup: CDR1 LGHNA, CDR2 YNFKEQ. About this clone: What it recognizes is unknown.

Using immunoSEQ multiplex PCR, the repertoire was profiled, and TCRdb retains in-frame clones only, with some absent. The sample consists of over 85,000 clones, 92% of them appearing once. Study-level points and caveats: Baseline testing showed seropositivity in only six AZD1222 recipients. Only after the peak T cell response were repertoires sampled. Across the whole spike, CD4 TCRs peaked at regions 160-218 and 743-854.

The TCR sequence derives from an adult in good health. This specimen was peripheral blood, taken on day 0 of AZD1222 vaccination. The chain joins TRBV4-2 to TRBJ1-6, with 7 bases aligning to TRBD1. CDR3 region: CASSQELRDRYSPLHF. The DNA for the CDR3 is TGTGCCAGCAGCCAAGAGCTCCGGGACAGATATTCACCCCTCCACTTT.